This TCR beta chain appears in the sequencing data of a study of blood T cell repertoires in COVID-19. At the level of the study: Sites in the United States, Italy and Spain provided acute and convalescent COVID-19 samples. In each case, the material was cDNA or gDNA derived from T cells, B-cell-depleted T cells, or PBMCs.

The data were produced by immunoSEQ multiplex PCR, yet TCRdb's version contains in-frame clones alone and is incomplete. The repertoire includes roughly 13,000 clones, 85% to 90% of them detected once, and 2.5% to 3% sits in the top ten. This clone was recorded once. The CDR3 consists of 14 residues. Germline CDR1 is SEHNR and CDR2 is FQNEAQ (reference sequence). Trimming shortened V by 6 bases and J by 1 base, and 10 bases separated the two germline ends. V usage is TRBV7-9 and J usage is TRBJ1-3; D is undetermined. Sequenced input: peripheral blood. This TCR was sampled from a human donor in a cohort sampled during active COVID-19. The CDR3 DNA reads TGTGCCAGCAGTCGTTCCCCTTCTGGAAACACCATATATTTT. The encoded protein is CASSRSPSGNTIYF.